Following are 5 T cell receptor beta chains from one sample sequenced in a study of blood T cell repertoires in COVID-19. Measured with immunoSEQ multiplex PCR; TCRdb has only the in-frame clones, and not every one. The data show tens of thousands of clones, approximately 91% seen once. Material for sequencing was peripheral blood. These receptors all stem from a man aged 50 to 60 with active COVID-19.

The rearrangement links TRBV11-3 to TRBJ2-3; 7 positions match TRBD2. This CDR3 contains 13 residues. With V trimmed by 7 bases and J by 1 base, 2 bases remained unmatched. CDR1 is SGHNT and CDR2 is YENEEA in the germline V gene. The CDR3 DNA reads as TGTGCCAGCATGGCGGGGGGCACAGATACGCAGTATTTT. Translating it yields CASMAGGTDTQYF.

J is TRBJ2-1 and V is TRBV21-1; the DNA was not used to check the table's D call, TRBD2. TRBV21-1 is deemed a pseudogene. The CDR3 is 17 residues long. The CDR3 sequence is CASIPTPTSGSNNEQFF. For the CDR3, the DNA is TGTGCCAGCATCCCGACTCCGACTAGCGGGTCAAATAATGAGCAGTTCTTC.

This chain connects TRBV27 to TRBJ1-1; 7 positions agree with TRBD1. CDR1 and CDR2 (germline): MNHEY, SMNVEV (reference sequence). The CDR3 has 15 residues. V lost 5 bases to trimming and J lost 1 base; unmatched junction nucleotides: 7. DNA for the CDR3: TGTGCCAGCAGTCTTCGCCGGGACAGGAACACTGAAGCTTTCTTT. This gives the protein CASSLRRDRNTEAFF.

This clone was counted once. The CDR3 region is CARDRRMNTEAFF. DNA for the CDR3: TGTGCCAGGGACAGACGCATGAACACTGAAGCTTTCTTT. The rearrangement links TRBV2 to TRBJ1-1; the D gene is possibly TRBD1 (6 bases). Trimming took off 9 bases at V and 0 bases at J, with 11 bases between the two ends. The CDR3 is 13 amino acids. Per germline, CDR1 SNHLY and CDR2 FYNNEI.

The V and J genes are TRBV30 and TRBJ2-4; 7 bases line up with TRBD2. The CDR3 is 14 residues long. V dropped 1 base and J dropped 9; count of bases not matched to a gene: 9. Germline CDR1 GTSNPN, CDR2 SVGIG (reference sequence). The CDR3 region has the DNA TGTGCCTGGAGTGCCAGTCGGGGCGGGAGCATTCAGTACTTC. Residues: CAWSASRGGSIQYF.